This is a list of T cell receptor beta chains from one sample in a study of T-cell memory formation after mild COVID-19. TCRdb reanalysed the 5' RACE reads using MiXCR and keeps one entry per CDR3 protein. This sample has hundreds of thousands of distinct CDR3 sequences, with 20% to 30% found just once. Sequencing was carried out using PBMCs or a T cell subset sorted from them (not recorded which). The receptors were sampled from an adult woman who had mild COVID-19 (a few samples of this study predate the infection). Cell type and time point are not known. Both conserved end residues are part of each CDR3. A D gene is named only where the DNA matches it firmly. Clone size is given for some rows only: seen once, a few or many times, or a class if the clone is expanded.

D gene: TRBD2
J gene: TRBJ2-3
V gene: TRBV20-1
clone size: few
CDR3 DNA: TGCAGTGCTGAGGATCCTAGCGGGAGGATAGATACGCAGTATTTT
CDR3 protein: CSAEDPSGRIDTQYF

D gene: NA
J gene: TRBJ2-1
V gene: TRBV20-1
clone size: few
CDR3 DNA: TGCAGTGCTAGAGGCGTCCAGACCAACAATGAGCAGTTCTTC
CDR3 protein: CSARGVQTNNEQFF

D gene: TRBD1
J gene: TRBJ1-5
V gene: TRBV20-1
clone size: NA
CDR3 DNA: TGCAGTGCTCAGACAGGGGGTTCAGGTCAGCCCCAGCATTTT
CDR3 protein: CSAQTGGSGQPQHF

D gene: TRBD1
J gene: TRBJ1-3
V gene: TRBV4-1
clone size: NA
CDR3 DNA: TGCGCCAGCAGCCAAGAGTACCGAGCCGGGACAGGTTCTTTTTATTCGGGAAACACCATATATTTT
CDR3 protein: CASSQEYRAGTGSFYSGNTIYF

D gene: NA
J gene: TRBJ2-7
V gene: TRBV6-5
clone size: NA
CDR3 DNA: TGTGCCAGCAGTTACTCGCAGGGCTACGAGCAGTACTTC
CDR3 protein: CASSYSQGYEQYF

D gene: TRBD2
J gene: TRBJ2-3
V gene: TRBV20-1
clone size: NA
CDR3 DNA: TGCAGTGCTAGACCCTCTAGCGGGAGCGTACGAAGCACAGATACGCAGTATTTT
CDR3 protein: CSARPSSGSVRSTDTQYF

D gene: NA
J gene: TRBJ2-7
V gene: TRBV6-5
clone size: NA
CDR3 DNA: TGTGCCAGCAGCCCAGGCCGGGGCAGGGTGCACGAGCAGTACTTC
CDR3 protein: CASSPGRGRVHEQYF

D gene: NA
J gene: TRBJ2-5
V gene: TRBV10-3
clone size: NA
CDR3 DNA: TGTGCCATCAGTTGGGCGGGTAAAGAGACCCAGTACTTC
CDR3 protein: CAISWAGKETQYF

D gene: NA
J gene: TRBJ2-4
V gene: TRBV7-9
clone size: few
CDR3 DNA: TGTGCCAGCAGCTTAGTAGATCAACGGAACATTCAGTACTTC
CDR3 protein: CASSLVDQRNIQYF

D gene: NA
J gene: TRBJ2-7
V gene: TRBV20-1
clone size: NA
CDR3 DNA: TGCAGTGCTAGAGACCAATTAGCGGAAAAATACTACGAGCAGTACTTC
CDR3 protein: CSARDQLAEKYYEQYF

D gene: TRBD2
J gene: TRBJ2-1
V gene: TRBV7-2
clone size: NA
CDR3 DNA: TGTGCCAGCAGCGTGGTGGCTAGCGGGGGGTTGGCCAATGAGCAGTTCTTC
CDR3 protein: CASSVVASGGLANEQFF

D gene: TRBD2
J gene: TRBJ2-7
V gene: TRBV27
clone size: once
CDR3 DNA: TGTGCCAGCAGTTTGCGGGGGGTCGGGAGCATGTACGAGCAGTACTTC
CDR3 protein: CASSLRGVGSMYEQYF

D gene: NA
J gene: TRBJ2-1
V gene: TRBV6-1
clone size: NA
CDR3 DNA: TGTGCCAGCCAGACCCAAGGAGAGCAGTTCTTC
CDR3 protein: CASQTQGEQFF

D gene: TRBD1
J gene: TRBJ2-1
V gene: TRBV24-1
clone size: few
CDR3 DNA: TGTGCCACCAGTGATTTGGACAGGGACTACAATGAGCAGTTCTTC
CDR3 protein: CATSDLDRDYNEQFF

D gene: NA
J gene: TRBJ2-3
V gene: TRBV5-6
clone size: many
CDR3 DNA: TGTGCCAGCAGCTTGACAGGCGGCGATACGCAGTATTTT
CDR3 protein: CASSLTGGDTQYF

D gene: NA
J gene: TRBJ1-1
V gene: TRBV4-3
clone size: few
CDR3 DNA: TGCGCCAGCAGCCAGGCAGTAGGCCCTGGGATTGGTAAAGCTTTCTTT
CDR3 protein: CASSQAVGPGIGKAFF

D gene: NA
J gene: TRBJ2-3
V gene: TRBV29-1
clone size: NA
CDR3 DNA: TGCAGCGTTGAACGGGAGATTTGGGATACGCAGTATTTT
CDR3 protein: CSVEREIWDTQYF

D gene: NA
J gene: TRBJ1-5
V gene: TRBV9
clone size: once
CDR3 DNA: TGTGCCAGCAGCGAACGGGGGAATCAGCCCCAGCATTTT
CDR3 protein: CASSERGNQPQHF

D gene: NA
J gene: TRBJ2-1
V gene: TRBV7-9
clone size: few
CDR3 DNA: TGTGCCAGCAGGGGGGAGGTCAGCTCCTACAATGAGCAGTTCTTC
CDR3 protein: CASRGEVSSYNEQFF

D gene: TRBD1
J gene: TRBJ2-1
V gene: TRBV6-2/TRBV6-3
clone size: NA
CDR3 DNA: TGTGCCAGCAGACCACAGGGGGTCGGCTACAATGAGCAGTTCTTC
CDR3 protein: CASRPQGVGYNEQFF

D gene: TRBD2
J gene: TRBJ2-1
V gene: TRBV7-9
clone size: NA
CDR3 DNA: TGTGCCAGCAGTATAACTAGCGGGACAAGGAGCTCCTACAATGAGCAGTTCTTC
CDR3 protein: CASSITSGTRSSYNEQFF

D gene: NA
J gene: TRBJ2-5
V gene: TRBV30
clone size: few
CDR3 DNA: TGTGCCTGGAGCCACTTTGAGCTGGCTGAAGAGACCCAGTACTTC
CDR3 protein: CAWSHFELAEETQYF

D gene: NA
J gene: TRBJ2-5
V gene: TRBV6-2/TRBV6-3
clone size: few
CDR3 DNA: TGTGCCAGCAGTAACGGGGAGACCCAGTACTTC
CDR3 protein: CASSNGETQYF

D gene: NA
J gene: TRBJ2-2
V gene: TRBV7-2
clone size: NA
CDR3 DNA: TGTGCCAGCAGCCAGGGGGGGGCTACCACCGGGGAGCTGTTTTTT
CDR3 protein: CASSQGGATTGELFF

D gene: NA
J gene: TRBJ1-4
V gene: TRBV4-1
clone size: NA
CDR3 DNA: TGCGCCAGCAGCCGCCTACAGGGCCCGGGGGAAAAACTGTTTTTT
CDR3 protein: CASSRLQGPGEKLFF

D gene: NA
J gene: TRBJ1-1
V gene: TRBV10-3
clone size: NA
CDR3 DNA: TGTGCCATCAGTAAGGGCGAGAGGAACACTGAAGCTTTCTTT
CDR3 protein: CAISKGERNTEAFF

D gene: TRBD1
J gene: TRBJ2-7
V gene: TRBV20-1
clone size: few
CDR3 DNA: TGCAGTGCTAGAGATTCCGGACAGGGGCTCGAGCAGTACTTC
CDR3 protein: CSARDSGQGLEQYF

D gene: TRBD1
J gene: TRBJ2-1
V gene: TRBV29-1
clone size: NA
CDR3 DNA: TGCAGCGTTGACAGGGGGCCTGAGCAGTTCTTC
CDR3 protein: CSVDRGPEQFF

D gene: TRBD1
J gene: TRBJ2-1
V gene: TRBV12-3/TRBV12-4
clone size: NA
CDR3 DNA: TGTGCCAGCAGTTGGGACAGCTTTGTGAATGAGCAGTTCTTC
CDR3 protein: CASSWDSFVNEQFF

D gene: NA
J gene: TRBJ2-1
V gene: TRBV14
clone size: NA
CDR3 DNA: TGTGCCAGCAGCCAAAGTACGAATAGGGGGGCTGAAGTCTCCTACAATGAGCAGTTCTTC
CDR3 protein: CASSQSTNRGAEVSYNEQFF

D gene: TRBD2
J gene: TRBJ2-3
V gene: TRBV10-3
clone size: NA
CDR3 DNA: TGTGCCACCCTAAGGGACCCGGGGGGAGATACGCAGTATTTT
CDR3 protein: CATLRDPGGDTQYF

D gene: TRBD1
J gene: TRBJ2-4
V gene: TRBV3-1
clone size: NA
CDR3 DNA: TGTGCCAGCAGCCTCCGGACAGGGCCTATCAACATTCAGTACTTC
CDR3 protein: CASSLRTGPINIQYF

D gene: TRBD1
J gene: TRBJ1-1
V gene: TRBV6-5
clone size: NA
CDR3 DNA: TGTGCCAGCAGTTACTCAAGGGGGCGAGATGAAGCTTTCTTT
CDR3 protein: CASSYSRGRDEAFF

D gene: NA
J gene: TRBJ2-3
V gene: TRBV12-3/TRBV12-4
clone size: few
CDR3 DNA: TGTGCCAGCAGGGGGAGATACACAGATACGCAGTATTTT
CDR3 protein: CASRGRYTDTQYF

D gene: TRBD1
J gene: TRBJ2-1
V gene: TRBV6-1
clone size: NA
CDR3 DNA: TGTGCCAGCAGTACACAGGGGGCCTCCTACAATGAGCAGTTCTTC
CDR3 protein: CASSTQGASYNEQFF

D gene: NA
J gene: TRBJ2-2
V gene: TRBV4-1
clone size: NA
CDR3 DNA: TGCGCCAGCAGGCTCCCAGGGGGGGCCGGGGAGCTGTTTTTT
CDR3 protein: CASRLPGGAGELFF

D gene: NA
J gene: TRBJ2-3
V gene: TRBV2
clone size: NA
CDR3 DNA: TGTGCCAGCAGTACGGGAAGGACGCAGTATTTT
CDR3 protein: CASSTGRTQYF

D gene: TRBD2
J gene: TRBJ2-3
V gene: TRBV20-1
clone size: NA
CDR3 DNA: TGCAGTGCTAGAGAAACTCGGGGGGGCAAGGGTACGCAGTATTTT
CDR3 protein: CSARETRGGKGTQYF

D gene: NA
J gene: TRBJ1-1
V gene: TRBV5-1
clone size: many
CDR3 DNA: TGTGCCAGCAGTTTAGAGCTGAACACTGAAGCTTTCTTT
CDR3 protein: CASSLELNTEAFF

D gene: NA
J gene: TRBJ2-7
V gene: TRBV14
clone size: few
CDR3 DNA: TGTGCCAGCAGCCAAGGCTACGTCCAGTACTTC
CDR3 protein: CASSQGYVQYF

D gene: NA
J gene: TRBJ2-1
V gene: TRBV4-3
clone size: NA
CDR3 DNA: TGCGCCAGCAGCCAAGATGGAGGGGCAATCGGTAATGAGCAGTTCTTC
CDR3 protein: CASSQDGGAIGNEQFF

D gene: TRBD2
J gene: TRBJ2-3
V gene: TRBV6-1
clone size: NA
CDR3 DNA: TGTGCCAGCAGCCCTAGACTAGCGGGGGACCCAGATACGCAGTATTTT
CDR3 protein: CASSPRLAGDPDTQYF

D gene: NA
J gene: TRBJ2-3
V gene: TRBV29-1
clone size: many
CDR3 DNA: TGCAGCGTTACTACCGGGACCGCAAGCCCAGATACGCAGTATTTT
CDR3 protein: CSVTTGTASPDTQYF

D gene: TRBD1
J gene: TRBJ2-3
V gene: TRBV7-8
clone size: NA
CDR3 DNA: TGTGCCAGCAGCTCAGGGACAGGGGCAGATACGCAGTATTTT
CDR3 protein: CASSSGTGADTQYF

D gene: NA
J gene: TRBJ2-1
V gene: TRBV7-8
clone size: few
CDR3 DNA: TGTGCCAGCAGCTTAGGTCCCGGGGGGCTTTCGGATGAGCAGTTCTTC
CDR3 protein: CASSLGPGGLSDEQFF

D gene: NA
J gene: TRBJ2-7
V gene: TRBV20-1
clone size: few
CDR3 DNA: TGCAGTGCTAGCGAGATCGATTTTAGACAGTCCTACGAGCAGTACTTC
CDR3 protein: CSASEIDFRQSYEQYF

D gene: TRBD1
J gene: TRBJ1-1
V gene: TRBV12-3/TRBV12-4
clone size: few
CDR3 DNA: TGTGCCAGCAGTTTCCGAACAGGGGGAACTGAAGCTTTCTTT
CDR3 protein: CASSFRTGGTEAFF

D gene: TRBD2
J gene: TRBJ2-1
V gene: TRBV7-8
clone size: NA
CDR3 DNA: TGTGCCAGCAGTTTCGGTCTCCTAGCGGCGGGCAATGAGCAGTTCTTC
CDR3 protein: CASSFGLLAAGNEQFF

D gene: NA
J gene: TRBJ1-2
V gene: TRBV6-1
clone size: NA
CDR3 DNA: TGTGCCAGCAGTGAAGCGCTCGAGCTGGGGTTAGGTGGCTACACCTTC
CDR3 protein: CASSEALELGLGGYTF

D gene: TRBD1
J gene: TRBJ2-3
V gene: TRBV29-1
clone size: NA
CDR3 DNA: TGCAGCGTTGACGAGACAGGGGGCAAAGATACGCAGTATTTT
CDR3 protein: CSVDETGGKDTQYF

D gene: NA
J gene: TRBJ1-1
V gene: TRBV12-3/TRBV12-4
clone size: few
CDR3 DNA: TGTGCCAGCAGTTCCCGACCCCTTGAAGCTTTCTTT
CDR3 protein: CASSSRPLEAFF

D gene: NA
J gene: TRBJ2-3
V gene: TRBV5-1
clone size: once
CDR3 DNA: TGCGCCAGCAGCGTCACAGGGTGGAACACAGATACGAAGTATTTT
CDR3 protein: CASSVTGWNTDTKYF

D gene: NA
J gene: TRBJ2-1
V gene: TRBV7-9
clone size: NA
CDR3 DNA: TGTGCCAGCAGCCCTCTGGGGGCGACGGTCGACAATGAGCAGTTCTTC
CDR3 protein: CASSPLGATVDNEQFF

D gene: TRBD2
J gene: TRBJ2-5
V gene: TRBV20-1
clone size: few
CDR3 DNA: TGCAGTGCTAGAGCGGGACTAGCTGGGGAGACCCAGTACTTC
CDR3 protein: CSARAGLAGETQYF

D gene: TRBD1
J gene: TRBJ1-4
V gene: TRBV6-2/TRBV6-3
clone size: NA
CDR3 DNA: TGTGCCAGCAGTGACACCGGGACAGGGGGAGAAAAACTGTTTTTT
CDR3 protein: CASSDTGTGGEKLFF

D gene: NA
J gene: TRBJ2-7
V gene: TRBV24-1
clone size: NA
CDR3 DNA: TGTGCCACCAGTGATCCCTCCGGACCCACCTACGAGCAGTACTTC
CDR3 protein: CATSDPSGPTYEQYF

D gene: NA
J gene: TRBJ2-1
V gene: TRBV24-1
clone size: NA
CDR3 DNA: TGTGCCACCAGTGAGTCCGGGATCCGCCCTTACAATGAGCAGTTCTTC
CDR3 protein: CATSESGIRPYNEQFF

D gene: TRBD1
J gene: TRBJ2-7
V gene: TRBV4-3
clone size: NA
CDR3 DNA: TGCGCCAGCAGCCAATACCGGGACAGATCCTACGAGCAGTACTTC
CDR3 protein: CASSQYRDRSYEQYF

D gene: TRBD2
J gene: TRBJ2-1
V gene: TRBV4-1
clone size: few
CDR3 DNA: TGCGCCAGCAGCCAGGTAGGGACTAGCGGAAATGAGCAGTTCTTC
CDR3 protein: CASSQVGTSGNEQFF

D gene: NA
J gene: TRBJ2-7
V gene: TRBV7-3
clone size: NA
CDR3 DNA: TGTGCCAGCAGCTTAGGTTTTTCTGCTAGCGAGGACGAGCAGTACTTC
CDR3 protein: CASSLGFSASEDEQYF